The 12 T cell receptor beta chains below come from one sample, sequenced in a study of T-cell reconstitution after alpha-beta-depleted transplantation in children. For TCRbeta, the library was prepared with unique molecular identifiers. TCRdb re-analysed the PCR reads in MiXCR, keeping a single row per CDR3 protein. This table has hundreds of thousands of distinct CDR3 sequences, about 10% appearing once. Sequences were derived from PBMCs, sampled before TCRalphabeta/CD19-depleted stem cell transplant. These receptor sequences come from a child aged 2 to 15 with inherited bone marrow failure, due to receive a stem cell transplant.

This chain uses TRBV6-5 with TRBJ2-1; 9 nucleotides align to TRBD2. The germline V gene encodes CDR1 MNHEY and CDR2 SVGAGI. With 0 bases clipped from V and 2 bases from J, the junction kept 2 bases outside the gene matches. The CDR3 is 16 amino acids. The CDR3 spells CASSYSRGRAYNEQFF. The CDR3, as DNA: TGTGCCAGCAGTTACTCCCGCGGGAGGGCCTACAATGAGCAGTTCTTC.

There are many counts of this clonotype. V usage is TRBV28 and J usage is TRBJ1-6; tentative D call: TRBD1 (6 bases). The germline V gene has CDR1 MDHEN and CDR2 SYDVKM. The CDR3 is made up of 17 amino acids. V lost 6 bases and J lost 0, with 15 bases in between. As DNA, the CDR3 is TGTGCCAGCAGGACAGGCGCTTTGGGCTCCTATAATTCACCCCTCCACTTT. It yields the protein CASRTGALGSYNSPLHF.

This clonotype was observed at least ten times. The V call is TRBV7-6, the J call TRBJ2-5, with 11 nucleotides matching TRBD2. V lost 1 base, J lost 1 base, and 8 bases stayed unmatched. The CDR3 sequence is 18 residues long. Germline lookup yields CDR1 SGHVS and CDR2 FNYEAQ. The CDR3 spells CASSLGGPGLAAQETQYF. The CDR3 nucleotides are TGTGCCAGCAGCTTAGGGGGCCCGGGACTAGCGGCCCAAGAGACCCAGTACTTC.

Many counts were recorded for this clonotype. The chain links TRBV29-1 to TRBJ1-3; no clear D gene. The CDR3 has 15 residues. Per germline, CDR1 SQVTM and CDR2 ANQGSEA. V lost 7 bases and J 0 bases, leaving 16 bases between the germline ends. The CDR3 loop is CSGPLEGSSGNTIYF. The CDR3 DNA is TGCAGCGGACCATTGGAAGGCAGCTCTGGAAACACCATATATTTT.

This clonotype was seen ten or more times. The genes are TRBV5-6 and TRBJ2-5, with a possible D match to TRBD2 (5 bases). Trimming pared 0 bases from V and 4 bases from J, leaving 10 bases between. Germline V CDR1 and CDR2: SGHDT, YYEEEE. This CDR3 contains 14 residues. CDR3 region: CASSLGQSGETQYF. CDR3 nucleotide sequence: TGTGCCAGCAGCTTGGGTCAGAGCGGAGAGACCCAGTACTTC.

The table lists this clonotype with a few counts. The genes are TRBV9 and TRBJ2-1; 7 positions match TRBD2. Germline V CDR1 and CDR2: SGDLS, YYNGEE. V gave up 4 bases and J gave up 5 bases; unmatched junction bases: 15. The CDR3 has 17 residues. DNA for the CDR3: TGTGCCAGCAGCCCCCCTAAGGGCCTAGCGGTTAACAATGAGCAGTTCTTC. As protein: CASSPPKGLAVNNEQFF.

CDR3 in amino acids: CAWSVRGGRYEQYF. The DNA of the CDR3 is TGTGCCTGGAGTGTACGCGGTGGTCGCTACGAGCAGTACTTC. V is TRBV30 and J is TRBJ2-7; D gene uncertain. The CDR3 spans 14 residues. The ends were cut back, 0 bases at V and 3 bases at J, with 12 bases in the middle. Germline V lookup: CDR1 GTSNPN, CDR2 SVGIG (reference sequence).

There are many counts of this clonotype. The rearrangement links TRBV12-3 or TRBV12-4 to TRBJ2-3; a possible D gene is TRBD2 (6 bases). The CDR3 has 15 residues. The V and J ends lost 7 bases and 0 bases respectively, with 14 bases between them. CDR3 residues: CASKPVAESTDTQYF. In nucleotides, the CDR3 is TGTGCCAGCAAGCCCGTAGCGGAAAGCACAGATACGCAGTATTTT.

In its sample, this clonotype was seen many times. V is TRBV4-2 and J is TRBJ2-3; the match to TRBD2 covers 10 bases. Germline V gene lookup returns CDR1 LGHNA and CDR2 YNFKEQ. Trimming removed 1 base from V and 3 bases from J; junction bases left unmatched: 4. There are 16 residues in the CDR3. For the CDR3, the DNA is TGTGCCAGCAGCCAAGCTAGGACTAGCGGTACAGATACGCAGTATTTT. Its translation is CASSQARTSGTDTQYF.

This clonotype was counted a few times. The chain uses TRBV18 and TRBJ1-2, with D perhaps matching TRBD1 (6 bases). CDR1 and CDR2 from the germline V gene are KGHSH and LQKENI. The CDR3 covers 17 residues. V dropped 5 bases and J dropped 3 bases, with 22 bases sitting between them. Here the CDR3 reads CASSSTSGWHRDYGYTF. For the CDR3, the DNA is TGTGCCAGCTCATCCACCAGTGGTTGGCACAGGGACTATGGCTACACCTTC. Combining the CDR3 with reference TRBV18 and TRBJ1-2 gives the whole variable domain NAGVMQNPRHLVRRRGQEARLRCSPMKGHSHVYWYRQLPEEGLKFMVYLQKENIIDESGMPKERFSAEFPKEGPSILRIQQVVRGDSAAYFCASSSTSGWHRDYGYTFGSGTRLTVV.

In this sample, this clonotype turned up many times. The chain couples TRBV27 to TRBJ2-2; TRBD1 might be the D (6 bases). The CDR3 runs to 14 residues. The V gene lost 10 bases and the J gene lost 2 bases, with 14 bases spanning the gap. Germline V gives CDR1 MNHEY, CDR2 SMNVEV (reference sequence). This CDR3 is CATRGGGNTGELFF. In DNA form, the CDR3 reads TGTGCCACCCGGGGTGGGGGCAACACCGGGGAGCTGTTTTTT.

As for this clonotype: This sequence may be a read error, since a much larger clone differs from it by one base. The V call is TRBV29-1, the J call TRBJ2-1; TRBD1 agrees at 9 bases. CDR1 SQVTM and CDR2 ANQGSEA come from the germline V gene. Trimming removed 3 bases from V and 4 bases from J; junction bases left unmatched: 10. This CDR3 contains 16 residues. CDR3 sequence reads: CSVDGGQGIVYNEQFF. As DNA, the CDR3 is TGCAGCGTTGACGGGGGACAGGGCATCGTATACAATGAGCAGTTCTTC.